This record covers a single T cell receptor (beta chain). In the original analysis: Amplification from reference gene primers served as the basis for estimated nucleated cell counts. Method: immunoSEQ multiplex PCR; TCRdb's copy keeps in-frame clones and lacks some. D and trimming were read from the DNA, whereas the V and J calls and clone size are those reported in that table. The sample holds 300,000 to 400,000 clones, 88% seen once. This entry comes from a study of blood T cell repertoires in COVID-19. The wider study: Acute and convalescent COVID-19 specimens originated in the United States, Italy and Spain.

Germline assignment: CDR1 SGHAT and CDR2 FQNNGV. The CDR3 extends over 16 amino acids. V shed 5 bases and J shed 1 base, with 17 bases lying between them. The study drew participants aged about 18 to 89 years from 20 to 30 US areas. This sequence originates from a woman aged 18 to 35 who had recovered from COVID-19. This chain connects TRBV11-2 to TRBJ1-2; D is undetermined. The sample taken for sequencing was PBMCs or T cells enriched from blood (not recorded which). CDR3 DNA: TGTGCCAGCAGCGGACCGTTGGGAGGGTATAACTATGGCTACACCTTC. Protein: CASSGPLGGYNYGYTF.